The T cell receptor beta chain described here comes from a study of cytomegalovirus exposure and HLA in healthy donors. Clones were read by immunoSEQ multiplex PCR, and TCRdb kept only the in-frame ones, dropping some. The sample has approximately 60,000 clones; roughly 90% are singletons. The receptor was derived from a man aged 18 to 35 in good health and CMV-seronegative. The sample consisted of PBMCs.

CDR3: CAWSGGQGYQETQYF. For the CDR3, the DNA is TGTGCCTGGAGTGGAGGACAGGGGTACCAAGAGACCCAGTACTTC. The chain combines TRBV30 with TRBJ2-5, with 9 bases fitting TRBD1. Trimming took 1 base from V and 0 from J; bases not matched to a gene: 3. Germline V CDR1 and CDR2: GTSNPN, SVGIG (reference sequence). The CDR3 is 15 amino acids.